These 2 T cell receptor beta chains came from one sample sequenced in a study of cytomegalovirus exposure and HLA in healthy donors. The PCR ran on 60 Vbeta and 13 Jbeta primers. Only in-frame clones appear in the TCRdb table, and some are missing; sequencing was by immunoSEQ multiplex PCR. This sample carries 200,000 or so clones, 70% to 85% of them seen once, and the ten largest clones take approximately 0.22%. Sample: PBMCs. The receptor source for this set is a girl aged 2-10 years in good health and CMV-seronegative.

The chain has TRBV7-8 and TRBJ1-4, with D perhaps matching TRBD1 (5 bases). The CDR3 consists of 14 residues. Germline CDR1 reads SGHVS; CDR2 reads FQNEAQ. The V end lost 5 bases, the J end lost 4 bases, and 11 bases lay between the germline ends. CDR3 region: CASSPRAGNEKLFF. The CDR3 nucleotides read TGTGCCAGCAGCCCCAGGGCAGGTAATGAAAAACTGTTTTTT.

The chain combines TRBV5-1 with TRBJ2-7, with D unresolved. Germline V gene sequence: CDR1 SGHRS, CDR2 YFSETQ. The CDR3 is 15 residues long. V was clipped by 0 bases and J by 2 bases, with 12 bases between them. The CDR3 DNA sequence: TGCGCCAGCAGCTTGGCTACAGCCTTGACCTACGAGCAGTACTTC. Protein sequence: CASSLATALTYEQYF.